This entry lists 20 T cell receptor beta chains sequenced from one sample in a study of PD-1 blockade in classical Hodgkin lymphoma. This sample's time point: cycle 4 day 1 (C4D1), after 6 weeks of nivolumab. Every single patient, without exception, relapsed after autologous stem cell transplantation, and brentuximab vedotin exposure varied. Repertoires were generated with immunoSEQ multiplex PCR, while TCRdb's copy carries only in-frame clones and drops some. The profile shows about 44,000 clones, roughly two thirds of them singletons. Sequencing was performed on peripheral blood mononuclear cells (PBMCs), taken before the fourth cycle of nivolumab. The receptors shown here come from a human donor with classical Hodgkin lymphoma.

J is TRBJ1-2 and V is TRBV30; possible D gene TRBD1, 6 bases. Trimming took off 1 base at V and 4 bases at J, with 13 bases between the two ends. CDR1 and CDR2 (germline): GTSNPN, SVGIG (reference sequence). There are 14 residues in the CDR3. CDR3 sequence reads: CAWSGGGAGYGYTF. In DNA, the CDR3 is TGTGCCTGGAGTGGGGGGGGCGCCGGCTATGGCTACACCTTC. The full variable domain, completed using reference TRBV30 and TRBJ1-2, is SQTIHQWPATLVQPVGSPLSLECTVEGTSNPNLYWYRQAAGRGLQLLFYSVGIGQISSEVPQNLSASRPQDRQFILSSKKLLLSDSGFYLCAWSGGGAGYGYTFGSGTRLTVV.

The chain employs TRBV28 and TRBJ1-3; D remains ambiguous. CDR3 length equals 15 residues. CDR1 is MDHEN and CDR2 is SYDVKM in the germline V gene. V was clipped by 5 bases and J by 0 bases, with 11 bases between them. CDR3 coding DNA: TGTGCCAGCAGTCTCCTACTGAGCTCTGGAAACACCATATATTTT. Its translation is CASSLLLSSGNTIYF.

V and J are TRBV5-3 and TRBJ2-7, with TRBD2 matching over 7 bases. TRBV5-3 is an ORF, and what it does is uncertain. The V and J ends lost 2 bases and 3 bases, in that order; junction bases with no gene match: 8. This CDR3 region has 15 residues. The CDR3 DNA follows: TGTGCCAGAAGCTTCTCTAGCGGACCCTTCTACGAGCAGTACTTC. Translation gives CARSFSSGPFYEQYF.

V is TRBV7-2 and J is TRBJ1-5, with D unresolved. Trimming took off 4 bases at V and 1 base at J, with 8 bases between the two ends. Germline lookup yields CDR1 SGHTA and CDR2 FQGNSA. This CDR3 contains 14 residues. The CDR3 is CASSSGWSNQPQHF. For the CDR3, the DNA is TGTGCCAGCAGCTCGGGCTGGAGCAATCAGCCCCAGCATTTT.

This clone was detected a few times. This chain connects TRBV7-2 to TRBJ2-2, with TRBD1 identical over 9 bases. Losses at the gene ends were 2 bases for V and 8 bases for J; bases not matched to a gene: 9. The CDR3 spans 16 residues. Germline loops: CDR1 SGHTA, CDR2 FQGNSA. CDR3 in amino acids: CASSLSGTGGAGELFF. CDR3 nucleotides: TGTGCCAGCAGCTTAAGCGGAACAGGGGGCGCGGGGGAGCTGTTTTTT.

The rearrangement uses TRBV29-1 and TRBJ2-7, with TRBD2 as a possible D gene (5 bases). Germline V gene sequence: CDR1 SQVTM, CDR2 ANQGSEA. The CDR3 runs to 12 residues. Trimming pared 5 bases from V and 5 bases from J, leaving 13 bases between. This CDR3 is CSVMRAMNEQYF. The CDR3 DNA reads TGCAGCGTTATGAGGGCGATGAACGAGCAGTACTTC.

V gene TRBV30 combines with J gene TRBJ2-7; 8 nucleotides line up with TRBD1. Losses at the gene ends were 3 bases for V and 3 bases for J; bases not matched to a gene: 4. Germline lookup yields CDR1 GTSNPN and CDR2 SVGIG (reference sequence). The CDR3 length is 13 residues. CDR3 loop: CAWSPDRDYEQYF. In DNA form, the CDR3 reads TGTGCCTGGAGCCCGGACAGGGACTACGAGCAGTACTTC.

This clone turned up a few times. V and J are TRBV7-9 and TRBJ2-3, with D perhaps matching TRBD2 (6 bases). Trimming pared 3 bases from V and 0 bases from J, leaving 10 bases between. The CDR3 consists of 15 residues. Germline loops: CDR1 SEHNR, CDR2 FQNEAQ (reference sequence). CDR3: CASSLEGSSTDTQYF. CDR3 coding DNA: TGTGCCAGCAGCTTGGAGGGCTCTAGCACAGATACGCAGTATTTT.

This clone appeared a few times. The chain has TRBV6-6 and TRBJ1-5; D is unresolved. Germline V lookup: CDR1 MNHNY, CDR2 SVGAGI (reference sequence). Deletions cut 0 bases from V and 11 bases from J, with 14 bases between. This CDR3 comprises 14 residues. This CDR3 reads CASSYSTQSPSQHF. CDR3 bases: TGTGCCAGCAGTTACTCGACCCAAAGTCCGTCCCAGCATTTT.

V and J are TRBV7-9 and TRBJ2-1, with 7 bases lining up with TRBD1. Germline lookup yields CDR1 SEHNR and CDR2 FQNEAQ (reference sequence). Losses at the gene ends were 5 bases for V and 2 bases for J; bases not matched to a gene: 6. This CDR3 spans 15 amino acids. The CDR3 protein is CASSPVQGTYNEQFF. The CDR3, as DNA: TGTGCCAGCAGCCCGGTACAGGGGACCTACAATGAGCAGTTCTTC.

The rearrangement links TRBV9 to TRBJ2-3, with unresolved D. Trimming left V 0 bases short and J 6 bases short, with 11 bases between. The CDR3 length is 14 residues. Germline V gene data show CDR1 as SGDLS and CDR2 as YYNGEE. The chain's CDR3 is CASSVDQKVDTQYF. The DNA of the CDR3 is TGTGCCAGCAGCGTAGACCAGAAAGTGGATACGCAGTATTTT.

The chain links TRBV19 to TRBJ1-3, with 7 bases identical to TRBD1. The germline V gene has CDR1 LNHDA and CDR2 SQIVND (reference sequence). Trimming at V came to 6 bases and at J to 0 bases, leaving 2 bases not matched to a gene. This CDR3 is built from 14 residues. The CDR3 DNA follows: TGTGCCAGTAGCACAGGGGTCTCTGGAAACACCATATATTTT. Its translation: CASSTGVSGNTIYF.

This chain connects TRBV19 to TRBJ1-6; possibly TRBD1 for D (5 bases). CDR3 length equals 14 residues. The germline gives CDR1 LNHDA, CDR2 SQIVND (reference sequence). DNA for the CDR3: TGTGGAAGAGTAGTGGGACGTAGGACTTCACCCCTCCACTTT. Translating it yields CGRVVGRRTSPLHF.

In the case of this clone: The sample holds other DNA sequences that translate to the same CDR3. The chain employs TRBV5-4 and TRBJ2-5; TRBD2 matches at 8 bases. CDR1 SGHNT and CDR2 YYREEE come from the germline V gene (reference sequence). CDR3 size: 15 residues. Unmatched junction bases numbered 6, after V lost 0 bases and J lost 5 bases. Here the CDR3 reads CASSLDGTRGETQYF. CDR3 bases: TGTGCCAGCAGCTTGGATGGGACTAGAGGCGAGACCCAGTACTTC.

This clone is a singleton in its sample. V usage is TRBV4-3 and J usage is TRBJ2-6, with TRBD1 as a possible D gene (6 bases). The CDR3 spans 17 residues. The germline V and J ends were trimmed by 4 bases and 1 base, with 14 bases remaining between them. CDR1 LGHNA and CDR2 YSLEER come from the germline V gene. The CDR3 protein is CASSPTGMLSGANVLTF. The CDR3 region has the DNA TGCGCCAGCAGCCCAACAGGGATGCTATCTGGGGCCAACGTCCTGACTTTC.

Notes on this clone: One end of the junction is discordant with germline, which a read error may explain. This chain links TRBV10-3 with TRBJ1-5; D unclear. The CDR3 extends over 12 amino acids. CDR1 and CDR2 (germline): ENHRY, SYGVKD. This CDR3 reads CASSGGFGPQHF. In DNA, the CDR3 is TGTGCCAGCAGTGGTGGTTTCGGGCCCCAGCATTTT.

The chain carries TRBV5-1 and TRBJ2-7; 9 positions agree with TRBD2. CDR1 and CDR2 (germline): SGHRS, YFSETQ. The ends lost 0 bases at V and 4 bases at J; junction bases unmatched: 5. The CDR3 extends over 15 amino acids. In DNA form, the CDR3 reads TGCGCCAGCAGCTTGGTCGTAGCGGGGGATTACGAGCAGTACTTC. Its translation is CASSLVVAGDYEQYF.

The chain links TRBV28 to TRBJ2-5; the D is unclear. CDR1 and CDR2 (germline): MDHEN, SYDVKM. V lost 6 bases to trimming and J lost 2 bases, with 4 bases between them. The CDR3 loop spans 11 amino acids. CDR3 region: CASRAQETQYF. CDR3 DNA sequence: TGTGCCAGCAGGGCTCAAGAGACCCAGTACTTC. The whole variable domain, filled in from reference TRBV28 and TRBJ2-5, reads DVKVTQSSRYLVKRTGEKVFLECVQDMDHENMFWYRQDPGLGLRLIYFSYDVKMKEKGDIPEGYSVSREKKERFSLILESASTNQTSMYLCASRAQETQYFGPGTRLLVL.

V and J are TRBV19 and TRBJ2-2; D unclear. The germline gives CDR1 LNHDA, CDR2 SQIVND (reference sequence). V was trimmed by 8 bases and J by 4 bases, leaving 14 bases between them. The CDR3 is made up of 14 amino acids. CDR3 loop: CASGLRSPTGELFF. The DNA of the CDR3 is TGTGCCAGTGGGCTTCGGTCTCCCACCGGGGAGCTGTTTTTT.

Only a few counts were recorded for this clone. V gene TRBV7-3 combines with J gene TRBJ2-3; 9 bases match TRBD2. Germline V gene lookup returns CDR1 SGHTA and CDR2 FQGTGA. This CDR3 comprises 15 residues. Trimming removed 5 bases from V and 6 bases from J; junction bases left unmatched: 9. This chain's CDR3 is CASSPTSGRADTQYF. The DNA of the CDR3 is TGTGCCAGCAGCCCGACTAGCGGAAGGGCGGATACGCAGTATTTT.